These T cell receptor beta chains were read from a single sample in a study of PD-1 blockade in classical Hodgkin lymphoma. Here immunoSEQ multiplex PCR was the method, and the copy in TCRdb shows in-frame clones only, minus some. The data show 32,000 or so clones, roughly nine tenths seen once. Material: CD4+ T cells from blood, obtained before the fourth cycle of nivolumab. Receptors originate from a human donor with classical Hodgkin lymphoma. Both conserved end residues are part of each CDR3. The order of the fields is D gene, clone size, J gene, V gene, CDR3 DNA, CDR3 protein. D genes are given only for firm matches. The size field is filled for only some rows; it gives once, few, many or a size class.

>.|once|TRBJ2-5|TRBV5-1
TGCGCCAGCACTGGGGGCCAGGGGGAGACCCAGTACTTC
CASTGGQGETQYF
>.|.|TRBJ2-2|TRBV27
TGTGCCAGCAGAGACCAGGGCTATGGGGGCACCGGGGAGCTGTTTTTT
CASRDQGYGGTGELFF
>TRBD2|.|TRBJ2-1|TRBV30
TGTGCCTGGAACGGCGGGAGTAGTTACAATGAGCAGTTCTTC
CAWNGGSSYNEQFF
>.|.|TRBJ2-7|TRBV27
TGTGCCAGCAGTTTAAAACAGGGATCCCCCTACGAGCAGTACTTC
CASSLKQGSPYEQYF
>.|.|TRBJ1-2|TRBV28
TGTGCCAGCAGTGCAGCCGGTCGGGCAGATGGTCGGGGCTACACCTTC
CASSAAGRADGRGYTF
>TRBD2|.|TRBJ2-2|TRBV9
TGTGCCAGCAGGAGGGGGACTAGCGGCACCGGGGAGCTGTTTTTT
CASRRGTSGTGELFF
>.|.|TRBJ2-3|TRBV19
TGTGCCAGTAGTACCTCAACGGGGGATACGCAGTATTTT
CASSTSTGDTQYF
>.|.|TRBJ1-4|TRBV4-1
TGCGCCAGCAGCCCCACAAGTAGGGCAACTAATGAAAAACTGTTTTTT
CASSPTSRATNEKLFF
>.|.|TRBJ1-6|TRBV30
TGTGCCTCCAGGGGAGTTCATAATTCACCCCTCCACTTT
CASRGVHNSPLHF
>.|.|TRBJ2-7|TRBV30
TGTGCCTGGACTAGTGGGGATTACGAGCAGTACTTC
CAWTSGDYEQYF
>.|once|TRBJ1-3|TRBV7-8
TGTGCCAGCAGCTTAGTAACGGGGCTTTCCGGAAACACCATATATTTT
CASSLVTGLSGNTIYF
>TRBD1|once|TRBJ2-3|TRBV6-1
TGTGCCAGCAATGACAGGGGGTCCACAGATACGCAGTATTTT
CASNDRGSTDTQYF
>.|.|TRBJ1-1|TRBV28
TGTGCCAGCAGGGGGTATGGACGTATGAACACTGAAGCTTTCTTT
CASRGYGRMNTEAFF
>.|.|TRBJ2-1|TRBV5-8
TGTGCCAGCAACTTCCCAGACACCTACAATGAGCAGTTCTTC
CASNFPDTYNEQFF